The source of this T cell receptor (beta chain) is a study of cytomegalovirus exposure and HLA in healthy donors. Whole-study context: Clustering assigned approximately 78% of the approximately 400 genotyped donors to the Caucasian-associated ancestry cluster. General study findings and limits: The HLA-A and HLA-B alleles of most subjects were reportedly predicted accurately from TCR beta sequences. In vitro testing confirmed a few CMV-associated chains as specific for CMV antigens.

CDR1 and CDR2 from the germline V gene are LGHNA and YNFKEQ. This CDR3 is built from 16 residues. Germline trimming cut 3 bases from V and 4 bases from J; bases unmatched to any gene: 11. In the PCR, 60 Vbeta and 13 Jbeta primers were used. The data were produced by immunoSEQ multiplex PCR, yet TCRdb's version contains in-frame clones alone and is incomplete. This sample contains 150,000 or so clones. On this clone itself: No antigen is known for it.

The material sequenced was PBMCs. The chain has TRBV4-2 and TRBJ1-2, with 7 bases matching TRBD1. This receptor was obtained from a woman aged 50 to 65 in good health and CMV-seronegative. CDR3 DNA sequence: TGTGCCAGCAGCCACGGAGGGGGCGCGGAAGTCTATGGCTACACCTTC. This codes for CASSHGGGAEVYGYTF.